In its sample, the clone carrying this T cell receptor (beta chain) was seen many times. Its cognate antigen is unknown. From germline, CDR1 is SEHNR and CDR2 FQNEAQ (reference sequence). The CDR3 totals 14 residues. The V end was cut by 5 bases, the J end by 4 bases, with 14 bases between. This sample is part of a study of T-cell reconstitution after alpha-beta-depleted transplantation in children. General study results and limits: Hyperexpanded clones declined; after one year, newly produced T cells mostly supplied diversity.

TCRbeta library preparation incorporated unique molecular identifiers. TCRdb re-called the PCR reads with MiXCR, one entry per CDR3 protein. The repertoire holds under 750,000 distinct CDR3 sequences, 20% to 25% seen once, with 11% to 15% in the top ten. The chain combines TRBV7-9 with TRBJ2-5; D remains unclear. This TCR was sampled from a boy less than two years old who had a stem cell transplant for acute myeloid leukemia, so the T cells may come from the graft donor. The sample consisted of PBMCs, mostly from graft donor cells, taken 360 days after TCRalphabeta/CD19-depleted stem cell transplant. CDR3: CASSPSTAGETQYF. The CDR3 region has the DNA TGTGCCAGCAGCCCATCGACGGCAGGAGAGACCCAGTACTTC. Based on the CDR3 plus reference TRBV7-9 and TRBJ2-5, the full variable domain is DTGVSQNPRHKITKRGQNVTFRCDPISEHNRLYWYRQTLGQGPEFLTYFQNEAQLEKSRLLSDRFSAERPKGSFSTLEIQRTEQGDSAMYLCASSPSTAGETQYFGPGTRLLVL.